This T cell receptor (beta chain) was recovered during a study of blood T cell repertoires in COVID-19. Across the whole study: PBMCs, B-cell-depleted T cells, or T cells provided the cDNA or gDNA that made up the material.

The CDR3 contains 14 residues. Trimming cost V 5 bases and J 4 bases; bases outside gene matches: 7. Per germline, CDR1 WNHNN and CDR2 SYGVQD (reference sequence). The protocol was immunoSEQ multiplex PCR, while the TCRdb copy is restricted to in-frame clones and leaves out a portion. The sample lists around 250,000 clones; more than 75% were seen once. The clonotype was recovered from a man aged 18 to 29 who had recovered from COVID-19. Sequenced input: PBMCs or T cells enriched from blood (not recorded which). The rearrangement uses TRBV10-1 and TRBJ2-5; 7 positions agree with TRBD1. The CDR3, as DNA: TGCGCCAGCAGTACCGGGACAGCCCCAGAGACCCAGTACTTC. Its protein is CASSTGTAPETQYF.